This TCR beta chain emerged from a study of CD8 T cells in Susac syndrome. Fulfillment of recently defined diagnostic criteria for definite or probable disease was shown by the patients with Susac syndrome. Turning to this clonotype: Antigen unknown.

General study findings and limits: An acknowledgment was made by the study that its TCR sequencing and HLA analysis involved relatively few individuals.

Random-hexamer reverse transcription was applied to roughly 0.5 to 1 ug RNA. TCRdb reprocessed the immunoSEQ multiplex PCR reads via MiXCR and lists one record per CDR3 protein. Of some 94,000 distinct CDR3 sequences listed, about 95% are singletons. V was cut by 1 base and J by 2 bases, with 21 bases left in between. Germline assignment: CDR1 MGHRA and CDR2 YSYEKL. The CDR3 loop spans 18 amino acids. The clonotype originates from a human donor with Susac syndrome. The V call is TRBV4-1, the J call TRBJ2-7; D is unresolved. What was sequenced was CD4+ T cells from PBMCs. The CDR3: CASSQALPTKFAPYEQYF. The CDR3 coding sequence is TGCGCCAGCAGCCAAGCCCTCCCTACCAAATTCGCCCCCTACGAGCAGTACTTC.